The 27 T cell receptor beta chains reported below all come from one sample, sequenced in a study of STAT5B mutations in CD4+ large granular lymphocyte leukemia. Assay used: immunoSEQ multiplex PCR; TCRdb lists only in-frame clones, some missing. The sample contains roughly 36,000 clones, roughly 65% of which appear only once. Sequenced input: CD4+ T cells from blood buffy coats. The receptors shown here come from a human donor in good health.

This chain joins TRBV6-5 and TRBJ1-2; D call uncertain. Trimming pared 5 bases from V and 3 bases from J, leaving 13 bases between. From germline, CDR1 is MNHEY and CDR2 SVGAGI. The CDR3 totals 14 residues. The CDR3 spells CASSLGALDYGYTF. CDR3 DNA: TGTGCCAGCAGTCTTGGAGCCCTCGACTATGGCTACACCTTC.

The genes are TRBV7-9 and TRBJ2-5; D is undetermined. Germline loops: CDR1 SEHNR, CDR2 FQNEAQ (reference sequence). The length of the CDR3 is 15 residues. V shed 5 bases and J shed 0 bases, with 13 bases lying between them. For the CDR3, the DNA is TGTGCCAGCAGCCGCTGGGTGGGCGACCAAGAGACCCAGTACTTC. As protein: CASSRWVGDQETQYF.

The chain employs TRBV5-4 and TRBJ2-7, with TRBD2 identical over 13 bases. J gave up 1 base and V 4 bases, and 5 bases lay outside the gene matches. The CDR3 has 16 residues. Germline V gene lookup returns CDR1 SGHNT and CDR2 YYREEE (reference sequence). For the CDR3, the DNA is TGTGCCAGCAGCCCGGGACTAGCGGGGCCTTCCTACGAGCAGTACTTC. Translated: CASSPGLAGPSYEQYF.

The rearrangement uses TRBV9 and TRBJ1-4; no reliable D call. The CDR3 covers 15 residues. The germline gives CDR1 SGDLS, CDR2 YYNGEE. Trimming took off 3 bases at V and 7 bases at J, with 16 bases between the two ends. The CDR3 region is CASSANGRESEKLFF. In nucleotides, the CDR3 is TGTGCCAGCAGCGCTAACGGGAGGGAAAGTGAAAAACTGTTTTTT.

This clone was seen only a few times. The chain couples TRBV4-2 to TRBJ1-4; D might be TRBD1 (6 bases). Germline loops: CDR1 LGHNA, CDR2 YNFKEQ. Trimming shortened V by 1 base and J by 7 bases, and 19 bases separated the two germline ends. The CDR3 spans 17 residues. The CDR3 protein is CASSQAGGTGIGEKLFF. In DNA, the CDR3 is TGTGCCAGCAGCCAAGCGGGGGGCACAGGGATCGGTGAAAAACTGTTTTTT.

The V and J genes are TRBV4-2 and TRBJ2-3, with D tentatively TRBD1 or TRBD2 (6 bases each). Trimming removed 0 bases at V and 5 bases at J, with 9 bases between. The CDR3 contains 14 residues. Germline CDR1 is LGHNA and CDR2 is YNFKEQ. CDR3 DNA sequence: TGTGCCAGCAGCCAAGATAGGGGGGTAGATACGCAGTATTTT. As protein: CASSQDRGVDTQYF.

This clone occurred once. The chain combines TRBV19 with TRBJ2-7; 7 nucleotides line up with TRBD1. The CDR3 spans 13 residues. Trimming removed 7 bases from V and 4 bases from J; junction bases left unmatched: 7. The germline gives CDR1 LNHDA, CDR2 SQIVND (reference sequence). As DNA, the CDR3 is TGTGCCAGTAAGGCCACAGGGGTTTACGAGCAGTACTTC. Translating gives CASKATGVYEQYF.

This clone was counted between two and nine times. The chain couples TRBV11-1 to TRBJ1-4, with D uncertain. CDR3 length: 11 residues. Trimming removed 3 bases from V and 6 bases from J, with 2 bases in between. The germline gives CDR1 SGHAT, CDR2 FQDESV (reference sequence). CDR3 sequence reads: CASSLDEKLFF. The CDR3 DNA reads TGTGCCAGCAGCTTGGATGAAAAACTGTTTTTT.

This chain links TRBV7-9 with TRBJ2-5; unclear D gene. Germline CDR1 and CDR2: SEHNR and FQNEAQ (reference sequence). This CDR3 region has 15 residues. The V and J ends lost 10 bases and 5 bases respectively, with 23 bases between them. For the CDR3, the DNA is TGTGCCATCTCCCCTTCGGCTAGTGTGGTGGAGACCCAGTACTTC. Amino acids: CAISPSASVVETQYF. The whole variable domain, filled in from reference TRBV7-9 and TRBJ2-5, reads DTGVSQNPRHKITKRGQNVTFRCDPISEHNRLYWYRQTLGQGPEFLTYFQNEAQLEKSRLLSDRFSAERPKGSFSTLEIQRTEQGDSAMYLCAISPSASVVETQYFGPGTRLLVL.

The rearrangement uses TRBV18 and TRBJ2-2, with 7 bases that match TRBD1. V trimming: 3 bases; J trimming: 4 bases; junction bases outside the gene matches: 8. Germline lookup yields CDR1 KGHSH and CDR2 LQKENI. The CDR3 has 16 residues. CDR3 loop: CASSPPAGGSTGELFF. The CDR3 bases are TGTGCCAGCTCACCGCCCGCAGGGGGAAGCACCGGGGAGCTGTTTTTT.

V gene TRBV29-1 combines with J gene TRBJ1-3; D remains unclear. V lost 3 bases and J 3 bases, leaving 9 bases between the germline ends. This CDR3 has 13 amino acids. Germline CDR1 reads SQVTM; CDR2 reads ANQGSEA. CDR3: CSVDGFDGNTIYF. In nucleotides, the CDR3 is TGCAGCGTTGACGGGTTCGATGGAAACACCATATATTTT. The full variable domain, its missing parts supplied by reference TRBV29-1 and TRBJ1-3, is SAVISQKPSRDICQRGTSLTIQCQVDSQVTMMFWYRQQPGQSLTLIATANQGSEATYESGFVIDKFPISRPNLTFSTLTVSNMSPEDSSIYLCSVDGFDGNTIYFGEGSWLTVV.

This rearrangement joins TRBV2 to TRBJ2-7; D tentatively reads TRBD1 or TRBD2 (5 bases each). CDR3 size: 14 residues. Germline CDR1 SNHLY, CDR2 FYNNEI. Between the trimmed V and J ends, which lost 3 bases and 6 bases, there was a span of 15 bases. In DNA, the CDR3 is TGTGCCAGCAGTGAGAGGGGTGGCGGTCCCGAGCAGTACTTC. Residues: CASSERGGGPEQYF.

The genes are TRBV9 and TRBJ2-3; 10 nucleotides match TRBD2. This CDR3 comprises 15 residues. Trimming removed 1 base from V and 6 bases from J; junction bases left unmatched: 5. Germline V gene sequence: CDR1 SGDLS, CDR2 YYNGEE. Here the CDR3 reads CASSVSGGASDTQYF. The CDR3 DNA reads as TGTGCCAGCAGCGTAAGCGGGGGGGCTTCGGATACGCAGTATTTT.

This clone was seen just once. The chain has TRBV7-2 and TRBJ2-5, with 7 bases lining up with TRBD2. V dropped 10 bases and J dropped 1; count of bases not matched to a gene: 12. This CDR3 contains 15 residues. Germline V lookup: CDR1 SGHTA, CDR2 FQGNSA. This CDR3 reads CATQEGSGSQETQYF. The CDR3 bases are TGTGCCACCCAGGAGGGTAGCGGGTCCCAAGAGACCCAGTACTTC.

The V gene is TRBV6-1, the J gene TRBJ1-2; 7 bases agree with TRBD1. V lost 0 bases and J lost 4; bases outside the gene matches: 5. The CDR3 extends over 15 amino acids. CDR1 and CDR2 (germline): MNHNS, SASEGT. CDR3 amino acids: CASSEALQGIYGYTF. Written as DNA, the CDR3 is TGTGCCAGCAGTGAAGCGCTACAGGGGATCTATGGCTACACCTTC.

This clone was detected a few times. The chain combines TRBV30 with TRBJ1-5; 9 bases line up with TRBD1. V trimming: 3 bases; J trimming: 5 bases; junction bases outside the gene matches: 8. Germline loops: CDR1 GTSNPN, CDR2 SVGIG (reference sequence). The CDR3 has 15 residues. The CDR3 DNA reads TGTGCCTGGAGCCTTTCTGGGACAGGGCATCAGCCCCAGCATTTT. This gives the protein CAWSLSGTGHQPQHF. Looking up the rest from reference TRBV30 and TRBJ1-5 gives the full variable domain: SQTIHQWPATLVQPVGSPLSLECTVEGTSNPNLYWYRQAAGRGLQLLFYSVGIGQISSEVPQNLSASRPQDRQFILSSKKLLLSDSGFYLCAWSLSGTGHQPQHFGDGTRLSIL.

This clone appeared a few times. The CDR3 spells CASSPPGIRGNEQFF. CDR3 bases: TGTGCCAGCAGCCCTCCGGGAATTCGTGGCAATGAGCAGTTCTTC. The chain combines TRBV7-9 with TRBJ2-1, with D tentatively TRBD2 (5 bases). Germline values: CDR1 SEHNR, CDR2 FQNEAQ (reference sequence). CDR3 length: 15 amino acids. V lost 5 bases to trimming and J lost 6 bases, with 17 bases between them. The entire variable domain, with the rest obtained from reference TRBV7-9 and TRBJ2-1, is as follows: DTGVSQNPRHKITKRGQNVTFRCDPISEHNRLYWYRQTLGQGPEFLTYFQNEAQLEKSRLLSDRFSAERPKGSFSTLEIQRTEQGDSAMYLCASSPPGIRGNEQFFGPGTRLTVL.

V is TRBV27 and J is TRBJ1-2; no definite D call. Trimming removed 1 base from V and 8 bases from J, with 11 bases in between. Germline V lookup: CDR1 MNHEY, CDR2 SMNVEV (reference sequence). The CDR3 spans 13 residues. CDR3 in DNA: TGTGCCAGCAGTTTATATCGGGATTCAGGCTACACCTTC. Translating gives CASSLYRDSGYTF.

The CDR3 sequence is CASSLGTDTQYF. CDR3 DNA sequence: TGTGCCAGCAGCTTAGGCACAGATACGCAGTATTTT. The chain has TRBV7-3 and TRBJ2-3; D not certain. V was clipped by 2 bases and J by 1 base, with 1 base between them. The germline V gene has CDR1 SGHTA and CDR2 FQGTGA. This CDR3 has 12 amino acids.

The chain links TRBV5-6 to TRBJ2-1; the match to TRBD2 covers 10 bases. The V gene's germline CDR1 is SGHDT and CDR2 YYEEEE. V dropped 4 bases and J dropped 8; count of bases not matched to a gene: 9. The CDR3 is 15 residues long. The CDR3 loop is CASSLLAGSRDEQFF. The CDR3 DNA is TGTGCCAGCAGCCTACTAGCGGGGTCAAGGGATGAGCAGTTCTTC.

The chain joins TRBV6-1 to TRBJ2-3; a weak D match, TRBD1 (6 bases). The CDR3 consists of 12 residues. Trimming pared 7 bases from V and 4 bases from J, leaving 9 bases between. Germline V gives CDR1 MNHNS, CDR2 SASEGT. The DNA of the CDR3 is TGTGCCAGCACCTGGGGGCCAGATACGCAGTATTTT. Residues: CASTWGPDTQYF.

V usage is TRBV7-9 and J usage is TRBJ2-5; maybe TRBD2 (5 bases). Per the germline V gene, CDR1 is SEHNR and CDR2 is FQNEAQ (reference sequence). The CDR3 length is 14 residues. With 2 bases removed from V and 3 bases from J, the gap between germline ends came to 10 bases. CDR3 sequence: CASSLTGLKETQYF. DNA for the CDR3: TGTGCCAGCAGCTTAACCGGACTTAAAGAGACCCAGTACTTC.

The genes are TRBV7-9 and TRBJ2-1, with D perhaps matching TRBD1 (6 bases). V was shortened by 5 bases and J by 6 bases, with 23 bases between the two germline ends. Germline CDR1 and CDR2: SEHNR and FQNEAQ (reference sequence). The CDR3 extends over 17 amino acids. In nucleotides, the CDR3 is TGTGCCAGCAGCACTCCATCGAGGGGGACGCCCGCCAATGAGCAGTTCTTC. It specifies CASSTPSRGTPANEQFF.

The genes are TRBV12-5 and TRBJ1-1; D possibly corresponds to TRBD1 (6 bases). Trimming stripped 3 bases from V and 1 base from J, with 15 bases between. The CDR3 sequence is 16 residues long. The germline V gene has CDR1 LGHNT and CDR2 FRNRAP. The CDR3 region has the DNA TGTGCTAGTGGTTTCACCAGGGGCCCCGGGAACACTGAAGCTTTCTTT. Translation gives CASGFTRGPGNTEAFF.

V usage is TRBV29-1 and J usage is TRBJ2-5; no definite D call. CDR3 size: 12 residues. Germline V lookup: CDR1 SQVTM, CDR2 ANQGSEA. Trimming took off 1 base at V and 4 bases at J, with 7 bases between the two ends. The CDR3 nucleotides read TGCAGCGTTGAAGGTGTGGGAGAGACCCAGTACTTC. This encodes CSVEGVGETQYF.

The rearrangement uses TRBV5-1 and TRBJ1-4, with 8 positions matching TRBD1. The CDR3 consists of 14 residues. With V trimmed by 4 bases and J by 8 bases, 7 bases remained unmatched. Germline CDR1 SGHRS, CDR2 YFSETQ. CDR3 amino acids: CASSGQGAGEKLFF. The CDR3 DNA follows: TGCGCCAGCAGCGGGCAGGGGGCAGGAGAAAAACTGTTTTTT.

The V gene is TRBV7-9, the J gene TRBJ2-3, with no clear D. With 1 base removed from V and 2 bases from J, the gap between germline ends came to 7 bases. The CDR3 extends over 14 amino acids. The germline gives CDR1 SEHNR, CDR2 FQNEAQ (reference sequence). The CDR3 reads CASSLDRYTDTQYF. In DNA form, the CDR3 reads TGTGCCAGCAGCTTAGACAGATACACAGATACGCAGTATTTT. Full variable domain (missing parts from reference TRBV7-9 and TRBJ2-3): DTGVSQNPRHKITKRGQNVTFRCDPISEHNRLYWYRQTLGQGPEFLTYFQNEAQLEKSRLLSDRFSAERPKGSFSTLEIQRTEQGDSAMYLCASSLDRYTDTQYFGPGTRLTVL.